This entry features one T cell receptor (beta chain) sequence. What it binds is not known. This CDR3 has 12 residues. Germline V gene lookup returns CDR1 MNHEY and CDR2 SVGEGT. V shed 6 bases and J shed 5 bases, with 10 bases lying between them. TEMRA cells were enriched by FACS, and CD4+ and CD8+ T cells were negatively isolated. The record originates from a study of CD8 T cells in Susac syndrome. Regarding the study as a whole: The study's TCR sequencing and HLA analysis drew on a certain number of individuals. That number was acknowledged as relatively small.

Reverse transcription of roughly 0.5 to 1 ug RNA was carried out with random hexamers. TCRdb called the immunoSEQ multiplex PCR reads again in MiXCR, with one record for every CDR3 protein. The table records fewer than 150,000 distinct CDR3 sequences, more than 85% of them present only once. This receptor was taken from a human donor with multiple sclerosis. The material sequenced was CD4+ T cells from PBMCs. This chain joins TRBV6-2 or TRBV6-3 and TRBJ2-5; possible D gene TRBD1, 6 bases. Here the CDR3 DNA reads TGTGCCAGCAGCAGCAGGGGTGAGACCCAGTACTTC. Translating gives CASSSRGETQYF.